Presented here are 19 T cell receptor beta chains from one specimen sequenced in a study of radiotherapy plus CTLA-4 blockade in lung cancer (dated by TCRdb to 2016 to 2018). The method behind the library was the immunoSEQ multiplex PCR assay. Here the immuneACCESS table is served through TCRdb, limited to in-frame sequences with V and J called. Missing clones are a known gap in these copies; in checked studies unresolved V genes cover under half, and the rest lacks a known reason. Present in this sample are 120,000 or so clones, approximately 90% of which were seen just once. The ten top clones hold over 6% of the sample. Specimen: peripheral blood, collected from a patient treated with radiotherapy plus ipilimumab. The receptor set was obtained from a human donor with non-small cell lung cancer that progressed on radiotherapy plus ipilimumab.

The chain is built from TRBV27 and TRBJ1-4; 7 nucleotides align to TRBD1. The CDR3 sequence is 14 residues long. Germline V lookup: CDR1 MNHEY, CDR2 SMNVEV (reference sequence). V trimming: 6 bases; J trimming: 8 bases; junction bases outside the gene matches: 9. CDR3 in DNA: TGTGCCAGCAGACCCAGGGGGTCCTGGGAAAAACTGTTTTTT. The encoded protein is CASRPRGSWEKLFF. The full variable domain, rest sourced from reference TRBV27 and TRBJ1-4, is EAQVTQNPRYLITVTGKKLTVTCSQNMNHEYMSWYRQDPGLGLRQIYYSMNVEVTDKGDVPEGYKVSRKEKRNFPLILESPSPNQTSLYFCASRPRGSWEKLFFGSGTQLSVL.

This sequence joins TRBV19 and TRBJ1-5; 11 bases line up with TRBD1. Germline CDR1 is LNHDA and CDR2 is SQIVND (reference sequence). The V and J ends lost 8 bases and 6 bases, in that order; junction bases with no gene match: 9. There are 15 residues in the CDR3. In nucleotides, the CDR3 is TGTGCCAGTTCCCCAGGACAGGGGGCGCCTCAGCCCCAGCATTTT. Translation gives CASSPGQGAPQPQHF.

This chain uses TRBV2 with TRBJ2-4, with D uncertain. V lost 3 bases and J lost 0, with 6 bases in between. CDR1 is SNHLY, CDR2 FYNNEI, per germline. The CDR3 loop spans 14 amino acids. The CDR3 nucleotides are TGTGCCAGCAGTGAGAGGACAGCCAAAAACATTCAGTACTTC. As protein: CASSERTAKNIQYF.

The chain employs TRBV5-1 and TRBJ1-3; possibly TRBD1 for D (6 bases). Germline V gene data show CDR1 as SGHRS and CDR2 as YFSETQ. With 0 bases removed from V and 4 bases from J, the gap between germline ends came to 14 bases. The CDR3 loop spans 16 amino acids. The CDR3 region has the DNA TGCGCCAGCAGCTTGGATGGGGGGCAGGGAGGAAACACCATATATTTT. Amino acid sequence: CASSLDGGQGGNTIYF. Variable domain in full (rest from reference TRBV5-1 and TRBJ1-3): KAGVTQTPRYLIKTRGQQVTLSCSPISGHRSVSWYQQTPGQGLQFLFEYFSETQRNKGNFPGRFSGRQFSNSRSEMNVSTLELGDSALYLCASSLDGGQGGNTIYFGEGSWLTVV.

V usage is TRBV27 and J usage is TRBJ2-2, with 11 positions matching TRBD2. The CDR3 is 16 residues long. J lost 6 bases, V lost 7 bases, and 10 bases had no gene match. CDR1 and CDR2 from the germline V gene are MNHEY and SMNVEV (reference sequence). The CDR3 DNA follows: TGTGCCAGCAAGGGGCTAGCGGGAGGTAGAGCCGGGGAGCTGTTTTTT. This codes for CASKGLAGGRAGELFF.

V is TRBV7-9 and J is TRBJ2-3; perhaps TRBD2 as D (6 bases). Trimming removed 5 bases from V and 4 bases from J, with 19 bases in between. CDR3 length equals 16 residues. Germline CDR1 and CDR2: SEHNR and FQNEAQ (reference sequence). As DNA, the CDR3 is TGTGCCAGCAGCACTCCGCCGGGACTTGGCGCAGATACGCAGTATTTT. Protein product: CASSTPPGLGADTQYF.

The genes are TRBV5-6 and TRBJ2-7; the match to TRBD2 covers 9 bases. CDR1 SGHDT and CDR2 YYEEEE come from the germline V gene. The junction had 5 bases not matched to a gene; V was cut back by 4 bases and J by 3 bases. The CDR3 totals 14 residues. This CDR3 reads CASSPGLAIYEQYF. DNA of the CDR3: TGTGCCAGCAGCCCGGGACTAGCTATCTACGAGCAGTACTTC.

This rearrangement joins TRBV5-1 to TRBJ2-3; D may be TRBD1 or TRBD2 (5 bases each). The CDR3 length is 15 residues. The V and J ends lost 5 bases and 6 bases respectively, with 19 bases between them. Looked up from germline, CDR1 is SGHRS and CDR2 is YFSETQ. DNA of the CDR3: TGCGCCAGCAGGCGATCGGGGACGCGTGGGGATACGCAGTATTTT. Its protein is CASRRSGTRGDTQYF.

The V call is TRBV30, the J call TRBJ2-3; D not resolved. Germline values: CDR1 GTSNPN, CDR2 SVGIG (reference sequence). V was pared by 2 bases and J by 3 bases, with 15 bases between. The CDR3 covers 15 residues. The CDR3 sequence: CAWSLLAAITDTQYF. The CDR3, as DNA: TGTGCCTGGAGTCTACTGGCAGCCATTACAGATACGCAGTATTTT. The full variable domain, its missing parts supplied by reference TRBV30 and TRBJ2-3, is SQTIHQWPATLVQPVGSPLSLECTVEGTSNPNLYWYRQAAGRGLQLLFYSVGIGQISSEVPQNLSASRPQDRQFILSSKKLLLSDSGFYLCAWSLLAAITDTQYFGPGTRLTVL.

V usage is TRBV30 and J usage is TRBJ2-7; D unresolved. Germline-derived CDR1 and CDR2 are GTSNPN and SVGIG (reference sequence). Trimming left V 3 bases short and J 3 bases short, with 15 bases between. This CDR3 is 14 amino acids long. CDR3 nucleotide sequence: TGTGCCTGGAGCGCATTACCGCCCCACTACGAGCAGTACTTC. This sequence encodes CAWSALPPHYEQYF.

The rearrangement uses TRBV2 and TRBJ2-7; either TRBD1 or TRBD2 may fit D (5 bases each). Per germline, CDR1 SNHLY and CDR2 FYNNEI. Trimming removed 7 bases at V and 3 bases at J, with 16 bases between. The CDR3 has 14 residues. The CDR3 reads CASTRGDAGYEQYF. CDR3 in DNA: TGTGCCAGCACCCGTGGGGACGCCGGCTACGAGCAGTACTTC.

The chain links TRBV6-5 to TRBJ1-1, with 8 bases aligning to TRBD1. CDR3 length equals 15 residues. Germline loops: CDR1 MNHEY, CDR2 SVGAGI. The trim removed 4 bases at V and 2 bases at J, leaving 6 bases unmatched. CDR3 bases: TGTGCCAGCAGTTCCCGGACAGGGTTAAACACTGAAGCTTTCTTT. It encodes CASSSRTGLNTEAFF.

The chain carries TRBV6-6 and TRBJ1-2; TRBD1 matches at 7 bases. The J segment lost 1 base and the V segment lost 4 bases, leaving 9 bases of the junction unmatched. This CDR3 is 16 amino acids long. Germline lookup yields CDR1 MNHNY and CDR2 SVGAGI (reference sequence). CDR3 coding DNA: TGTGCCAGCAGTTCCCCACAGGGGAAGATTAACTATGGCTACACCTTC. The encoded protein is CASSSPQGKINYGYTF.

The chain uses TRBV21-1 and TRBJ1-2. TRBV21-1 is deemed a pseudogene. The CDR3 covers 17 residues. This CDR3 reads CASSKADFKGANYGYTF. Written as DNA, the CDR3 is TGTGCCAGCAGCAAAGCCGATTTCAAAGGAGCTAACTATGGCTACACCTTC.

The chain uses TRBV28 and TRBJ1-2; no clear D gene. This CDR3 spans 13 amino acids. CDR1 MDHEN and CDR2 SYDVKM come from the germline V gene. V was pared by 5 bases and J by 4 bases, with 11 bases between. CDR3 in amino acids: CASSLKLFYGYTF. In DNA form, the CDR3 reads TGTGCCAGCAGTCTGAAGTTATTCTATGGCTACACCTTC.

This chain connects TRBV2 to TRBJ1-2; D not certain. Germline V gene lookup returns CDR1 SNHLY and CDR2 FYNNEI. The CDR3 covers 13 residues. Deletions cut 6 bases from V and 4 bases from J, with 12 bases between. The CDR3 nucleotides read TGTGCCAGCAGGGGCAGGTCGGGCTATGGCTACACCTTC. Protein product: CASRGRSGYGYTF.

CDR3 region: CASTSQGRSSYNEQFF. Written as DNA, the CDR3 is TGCGCCAGCACCTCCCAAGGGCGTAGCTCCTACAATGAGCAGTTCTTC. The V and J genes are TRBV5-1 and TRBJ2-1; unclear D gene. This CDR3 is built from 16 residues. V was shortened by 6 bases and J by 0 bases, with 16 bases between the two germline ends. In germline, CDR1 is SGHRS, CDR2 YFSETQ.

The chain links TRBV2 to TRBJ2-3, with D uncertain. V lost 5 bases and J 3 bases, leaving 9 bases between the germline ends. The CDR3 extends over 13 amino acids. Germline V gene data show CDR1 as SNHLY and CDR2 as FYNNEI. DNA of the CDR3: TGTGCCAGCAGTTTTGCGTTTACAGATACGCAGTATTTT. This codes for CASSFAFTDTQYF.

The chain uses TRBV30 and TRBJ2-2; no definite D call. Between the trimmed V and J ends, which lost 0 bases and 5 bases, there was a span of 10 bases. The V gene's germline CDR1 is GTSNPN and CDR2 SVGIG (reference sequence). CDR3 size: 14 residues. CDR3 loop: CAWSVRSLTGELFF. CDR3 DNA sequence: TGTGCCTGGAGTGTCAGGTCACTTACCGGGGAGCTGTTTTTT.